The 23 T cell receptor beta chains below come from one sample, sequenced in a study of T cells expressing NK-cell markers. TCRdb derives one entry per CDR3 protein from the 5' RACE reads, leaving out DNA. The sample table sets out around 550,000 distinct CDR3 sequences. The sequencing sample was made of blood T cells: a sorted CD56 or NKG2C T cell subset, CD4+ or CD8+ T cells, or bulk PBMC T cells (not recorded which). Every receptor here comes from a man younger than 35 in good health.

The CDR3: CASSELTGEQFF. The chain uses TRBV25-1 and TRBJ2-1. There are 12 residues in the CDR3. Germline values: CDR1 MGHDK, CDR2 SYGVNS.

The chain has TRBV11-1 and TRBJ2-2; no DNA is available, so the TRBD2 call from TCRdb remains unchecked. The CDR3 loop spans 22 amino acids. CDR1 and CDR2 from the germline V gene are SGHAT and FQDESV (reference sequence). CDR3 region: CASSLGYRLAGGHGVNTGELFF.

This chain uses TRBV5-1 with TRBJ2-3; there is no DNA to check the TCRdb D call of TRBD1. Germline values: CDR1 SGHRS, CDR2 YFSETQ. The CDR3 covers 15 residues. The CDR3 loop reads CASSFGQGAMDTQYF.

The V gene is TRBV4-1, the J gene TRBJ1-1; the D gene TCRdb calls, TRBD1, cannot be checked with no DNA. CDR3 length: 16 residues. CDR1 and CDR2 from the germline V gene are MGHRA and YSYEKL. This chain's CDR3 is CASSQTRDRGRVVAFF.

The chain uses TRBV7-2 and TRBJ2-5; no DNA is available, so the TRBD1 call from TCRdb remains unchecked. The CDR3 consists of 14 residues. Germline lookup yields CDR1 SGHTA and CDR2 FQGNSA. The CDR3 is CASSPTGTQETQYF.

This CDR3 reads CASSHLGYHEQFF. The chain joins TRBV14 to TRBJ2-1. CDR1 and CDR2 (germline): SGHDN, FVKESK. This CDR3 spans 13 amino acids.

The chain couples TRBV12-3 or TRBV12-4 to TRBJ1-5; TCRdb outputs TRBD1, but without DNA this stays unchecked. The CDR3 is 16 residues long. The CDR3 region is CASSFQSGAGDQPQHF.

The chain links TRBV4-3 to TRBJ2-1. CDR1 and CDR2 (germline): LGHNA, YSLEER. This CDR3 is 13 amino acids long. Here the CDR3 reads CASSQGIRNEQFF.

The gene calls are TRBV14 and TRBJ2-1; as DNA is missing, the TRBD2 call by TCRdb cannot be tested. This CDR3 spans 16 amino acids. CDR1 is SGHDN, CDR2 FVKESK, per germline. CDR3: CASSQEGREVYNEQFF. Using reference TRBV14 and TRBJ2-1 for the parts outside the CDR3, the full variable domain is EAGVTQFPSHSVIEKGQTVTLRCDPISGHDNLYWYRRVMGKEIKFLLHFVKESKQDESGMPNNRFLAERTGGTYSTLKVQPAELEDSGVYFCASSQEGREVYNEQFFGPGTRLTVL.

The chain uses TRBV4-1 and TRBJ2-3. Germline V gives CDR1 MGHRA, CDR2 YSYEKL. The CDR3 consists of 15 residues. The CDR3 sequence: CASSQKLRLTDTQYF.

This chain connects TRBV18 to TRBJ2-3; TCRdb calls TRBD1, which cannot be checked without DNA. Germline loops: CDR1 KGHSH, CDR2 LQKENI. CDR3 length: 16 residues. CDR3 amino acids: CASSRAATGGSDTQYF.

The chain recombines TRBV10-3 with TRBJ2-5; the D gene TCRdb calls, TRBD2, cannot be checked with no DNA. The CDR3 sequence is 14 residues long. From germline, CDR1 is ENHRY and CDR2 SYGVKD. This CDR3 reads CAISGTSSEETQYF.

The chain links TRBV18 to TRBJ1-4. Germline CDR1 KGHSH, CDR2 LQKENI. The CDR3 is made up of 15 amino acids. CDR3 protein: CASSPAVTTNEKLFF.

The rearrangement joins TRBV7-9 to TRBJ2-1; TCRdb picks TRBD1, but there is no DNA to check that call. This CDR3 is 14 amino acids long. CDR1 and CDR2 from the germline V gene are SEHNR and FQNEAQ (reference sequence). CDR3 loop: CASSLVPTFLSLFF.

The chain couples TRBV20-1 to TRBJ2-7; TCRdb proposes TRBD2, but this gene call is untestable without DNA. Germline assignment: CDR1 DFQATT and CDR2 SNEGSKA (reference sequence). The CDR3 has 16 residues. The CDR3 loop reads CSARDRQREITYEQYF.

This chain uses TRBV12-3 or TRBV12-4 with TRBJ2-1; absent DNA, TCRdb's TRBD1 call cannot be checked. CDR3 length: 13 residues. CDR3 protein: CASSSTGYNEQFF.

This chain uses TRBV5-4 with TRBJ2-3; the TCRdb D gene call, TRBD1, has no DNA to confirm it. Looked up from germline, CDR1 is SGHNT and CDR2 is YYREEE (reference sequence). The CDR3 is 16 amino acids. CDR3 region: CASSLEGQGRGDTQYF.

The V call is TRBV14, the J call TRBJ2-6; TCRdb's D gene call, TRBD1, goes unchecked for lack of DNA. There are 14 residues in the CDR3. Germline assignment: CDR1 SGHDN and CDR2 FVKESK. CDR3 residues: CASSTHGAVNVLTF.

This CDR3 reads CASSYAGLLSGANVLTF. The V and J genes are TRBV6-2 or TRBV6-3 and TRBJ2-6. CDR1 and CDR2 (germline): MNHEY, SVGEGT. This CDR3 has 17 amino acids.

The CDR3 here is CASSSPPGTPNNEQFF. The V and J genes are TRBV5-6 and TRBJ2-1; the TCRdb call, TRBD1, lacks DNA for checking. Germline CDR1 SGHDT, CDR2 YYEEEE. The CDR3 runs 16 residues.

This chain joins TRBV12-3 or TRBV12-4 and TRBJ1-6; there is no DNA to check the TCRdb D call of TRBD1. CDR3 length: 13 residues. This chain's CDR3 is CASSSRDNSPLHF.

CDR3 sequence reads: CASSSGDGEQFF. The gene calls are TRBV7-9 and TRBJ2-1. Germline V gene lookup returns CDR1 SEHNR and CDR2 FQNEAQ (reference sequence). This CDR3 has 12 residues.

The V call is TRBV15, the J call TRBJ2-2; lacking DNA, the TRBD2 call made by TCRdb goes unchecked. The CDR3 totals 18 residues. Germline-derived CDR1 and CDR2 are LNHNV and YYDKDF (reference sequence). CDR3 region: CATSRDWGLTENTGELFF.